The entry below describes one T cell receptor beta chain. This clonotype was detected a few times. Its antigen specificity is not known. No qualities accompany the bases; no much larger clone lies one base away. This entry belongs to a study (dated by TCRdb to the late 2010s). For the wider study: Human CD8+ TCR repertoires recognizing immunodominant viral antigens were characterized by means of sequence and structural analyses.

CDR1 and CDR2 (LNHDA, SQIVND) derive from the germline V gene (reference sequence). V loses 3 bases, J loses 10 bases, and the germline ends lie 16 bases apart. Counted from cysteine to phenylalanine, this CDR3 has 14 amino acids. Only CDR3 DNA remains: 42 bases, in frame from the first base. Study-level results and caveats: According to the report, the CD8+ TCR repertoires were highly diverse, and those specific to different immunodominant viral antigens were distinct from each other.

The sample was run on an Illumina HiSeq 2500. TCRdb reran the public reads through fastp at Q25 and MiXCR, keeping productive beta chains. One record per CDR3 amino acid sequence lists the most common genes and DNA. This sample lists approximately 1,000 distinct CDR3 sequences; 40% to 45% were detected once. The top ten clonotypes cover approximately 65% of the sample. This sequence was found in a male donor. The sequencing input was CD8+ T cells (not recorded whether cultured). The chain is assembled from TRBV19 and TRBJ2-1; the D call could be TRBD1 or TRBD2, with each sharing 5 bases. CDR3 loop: CASSINAGWGEQFF. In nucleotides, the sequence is TGTGCCAGTAGTATCAACGCAGGATGGGGGGAGCAGTTCTTC.